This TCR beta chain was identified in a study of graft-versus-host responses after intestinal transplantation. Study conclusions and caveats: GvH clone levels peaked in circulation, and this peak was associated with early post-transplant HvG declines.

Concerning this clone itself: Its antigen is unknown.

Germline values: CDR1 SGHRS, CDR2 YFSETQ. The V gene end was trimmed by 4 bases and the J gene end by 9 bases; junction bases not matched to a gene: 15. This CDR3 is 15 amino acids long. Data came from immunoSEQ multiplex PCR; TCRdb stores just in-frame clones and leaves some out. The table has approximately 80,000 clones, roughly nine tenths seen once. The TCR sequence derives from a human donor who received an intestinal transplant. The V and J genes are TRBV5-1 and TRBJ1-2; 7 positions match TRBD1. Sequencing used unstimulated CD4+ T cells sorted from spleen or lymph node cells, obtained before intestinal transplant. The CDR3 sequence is CASSRKQGSFTSYTF. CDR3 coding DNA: TGCGCCAGCAGCAGGAAACAGGGGAGCTTTACGAGCTACACCTTC.